Given below is one TCR beta chain in context. The data stem from a study of T-cell memory formation after mild COVID-19. The CDR3 spans 14 residues. V was shortened by 4 bases and J by 4 bases, with 14 bases between the two germline ends. Germline V gene data show CDR1 as SEHNR and CDR2 as FQNEAQ (reference sequence). Researchers used 5'RACE with constant-segment primers to make TCR alpha and TCR beta cDNA libraries that carry sample barcodes and UMIs. TCRdb reprocessed the 5' RACE reads via MiXCR and lists one record per CDR3 protein. The table has roughly 110,000 distinct CDR3 sequences, 12% seen once.

This chain links TRBV7-9 with TRBJ2-7; maybe TRBD2 (6 bases). Sequencing was performed on PBMCs or a T cell subset sorted from them (not recorded which). This sequence originates from an adult woman who had mild COVID-19 (a few samples of this study predate the infection). Cell type and time point are not known. The chain's CDR3 is CASSSPNGRYEQYF. The CDR3 DNA follows: TGTGCCAGCAGCTCACCGAACGGGAGATACGAGCAGTACTTC.